The 18 T cell receptor beta chains listed next were all sequenced from one sample in a study of beta chain features in type 1 diabetes. The whole isolated RNA underwent reverse transcription, so sequencing captured expressed TCRB transcripts. Measured with immunoSEQ multiplex PCR; TCRdb has only the in-frame clones, and not every one. The data contain almost 350,000 clones, approximately 8% of them singletons. Sequencing used central memory CD4+ T cells from blood. These receptors all stem from a woman aged 18-29 years in good health.

This clone was seen a few times. CDR3 amino acids: CATHPGGPPTDTQYF. CDR3 DNA sequence: TGTGCCACCCATCCGGGAGGGCCCCCTACAGATACGCAGTATTTT. This rearrangement joins TRBV19 to TRBJ2-3; TRBD2 matches at 8 bases. The CDR3 loop spans 15 amino acids. In germline, CDR1 is LNHDA, CDR2 SQIVND (reference sequence). With V trimmed by 10 bases and J by 3 bases, 12 bases remained unmatched.

This clone was detected only a few times. The chain has TRBV7-2 and TRBJ2-5, with D perhaps TRBD1 (5 bases). The germline V gene has CDR1 SGHTA and CDR2 FQGNSA. The length of the CDR3 is 15 residues. Trimming shortened V by 5 bases and J by 0 bases, and 13 bases separated the two germline ends. This CDR3 reads CASSLGLGHQETQYF. CDR3 DNA sequence: TGTGCCAGCAGCCTCGGTTTGGGGCACCAAGAGACCCAGTACTTC. Full variable domain (remainder filled in from reference TRBV7-2 and TRBJ2-5): GAGVSQSPSNKVTEKGKDVELRCDPISGHTALYWYRQSLGQGLEFLIYFQGNSAPDKSGLPSDRFSAERTGGSVSTLTIQRTQQEDSAVYLCASSLGLGHQETQYFGPGTRLLVL.

The J gene is TRBJ2-3, the V gene TRBV4-2; D possibly corresponds to TRBD2 (6 bases). The CDR3 is 16 residues long. Germline CDR1 LGHNA, CDR2 YNFKEQ. The ends were cut back, 3 bases at V and 3 bases at J, with 16 bases in the middle. CDR3 loop: CASSQPGRRDTDTQYF. The DNA for the CDR3 is TGTGCCAGCAGCCAGCCCGGGAGAAGAGATACAGATACGCAGTATTTT.

V gene TRBV10-3 combines with J gene TRBJ2-5; D remains unclear. Germline lookup yields CDR1 ENHRY and CDR2 SYGVKD. This CDR3 contains 15 residues. The ends were cut back, 4 bases at V and 5 bases at J, with 17 bases in the middle. The CDR3 bases are TGTGCCATCAGTGGAACGGGTACAGCTACCGAGACCCAGTACTTC. Its protein is CAISGTGTATETQYF.

The table lists this clone with many counts. The chain joins TRBV6-1 to TRBJ2-7; D is undetermined. Trimming left V 0 bases short and J 2 bases short, with 17 bases between. Germline CDR1 is MNHNS and CDR2 is SASEGT. The CDR3 consists of 17 residues. CDR3 sequence: CASSEALRVVIPYEQYF. The CDR3 nucleotides are TGTGCCAGCAGTGAAGCGCTTAGGGTCGTGATCCCCTACGAGCAGTACTTC.

This clone was recorded at least ten times. The genes are TRBV7-2 and TRBJ2-3, with D hard to call. Germline-derived CDR1 and CDR2 are SGHTA and FQGNSA. The germline V and J ends were trimmed by 5 bases and 11 bases, with 23 bases remaining between them. There are 15 residues in the CDR3. CDR3 loop: CASSHTMARDTGQYF. The CDR3 coding sequence is TGTGCCAGCAGCCATACAATGGCCCGTGATACGGGGCAGTATTTT.

The rearrangement joins TRBV7-2 to TRBJ2-1; 7 positions agree with TRBD2. With V trimmed by 5 bases and J by 2 bases, 18 bases remained unmatched. This CDR3 comprises 19 residues. The germline gives CDR1 SGHTA, CDR2 FQGNSA. The CDR3 DNA sequence: TGTGCCAGCAGCCCCAAAAGCGGGATTCTTGGGAGAGCCTACAATGAGCAGTTCTTC. This gives the protein CASSPKSGILGRAYNEQFF.

This clone was found a few times. The V gene is TRBV6-5, the J gene TRBJ2-5; TRBD1 matches 7 bases. There are 14 residues in the CDR3. Germline CDR1 is MNHEY and CDR2 is SVGAGI. The trim removed 6 bases at V and 5 bases at J, leaving 9 bases unmatched. Here the CDR3 reads CASSADSRGETQYF. The CDR3 bases are TGTGCCAGCAGCGCGGACTCCAGGGGGGAGACCCAGTACTTC.

This clone was detected a few times. The V and J genes are TRBV7-2 and TRBJ2-7; 8 bases are a match to TRBD1. V lost 2 bases, J lost 7 bases, and 4 bases stayed unmatched. The CDR3 covers 13 residues. Germline-derived CDR1 and CDR2 are SGHTA and FQGNSA. DNA of the CDR3: TGTGCCAGCAGCTTAAGGACAGGGAGGGAGCAGTACTTC. Its protein product is CASSLRTGREQYF.

This clone was detected ten times or more. The rearrangement uses TRBV28 and TRBJ1-1; 8 positions agree with TRBD1. This CDR3 comprises 16 residues. Germline V gene lookup returns CDR1 MDHEN and CDR2 SYDVKM. V lost 2 bases and J lost 4; bases outside the gene matches: 9. CDR3 region: CASSLGRTGKATEAFF. The DNA of the CDR3 is TGTGCCAGCAGTTTAGGCCGGACAGGGAAGGCCACTGAAGCTTTCTTT. Combining the CDR3 with reference TRBV28 and TRBJ1-1 gives the whole variable domain DVKVTQSSRYLVKRTGEKVFLECVQDMDHENMFWYRQDPGLGLRLIYFSYDVKMKEKGDIPEGYSVSREKKERFSLILESASTNQTSMYLCASSLGRTGKATEAFFGQGTRLTVV.

This clone was seen only a few times. Other DNA sequences from this sample encode an identical CDR3 as well. This chain joins TRBV9 and TRBJ2-2, with D uncertain. Germline loops: CDR1 SGDLS, CDR2 YYNGEE. This CDR3 contains 15 residues. V shed 0 bases and J shed 2 bases, with 8 bases lying between them. DNA of the CDR3: TGTGCCAGCAGCGTAGGAGGCAGCAACACCGGGGAGCTGTTTTTT. Protein sequence: CASSVGGSNTGELFF.

V usage is TRBV6-6 and J usage is TRBJ2-5; weak D call: TRBD2 (5 bases). The CDR3 contains 14 residues. CDR1 is MNHNY and CDR2 is SVGAGI in the germline V gene (reference sequence). Trimming took off 2 bases at V and 11 bases at J, with 18 bases between the two ends. The CDR3 region has the DNA TGTGCCAGCAGTTACGGGATCGAGGGTCCAACTCAGTACTTC. The encoded protein is CASSYGIEGPTQYF.

This clone was seen repeatedly, ten times or more. V usage is TRBV5-1 and J usage is TRBJ2-1; 7 nucleotides align to TRBD1. The CDR3 extends over 16 amino acids. V trimming: 4 bases; J trimming: 0 bases; junction bases outside the gene matches: 7. The germline V gene has CDR1 SGHRS and CDR2 YFSETQ. The CDR3 sequence is CASSVDRDSSYNEQFF. The CDR3 coding sequence is TGCGCCAGCAGCGTAGACAGGGATAGCTCCTACAATGAGCAGTTCTTC.

This clone was recorded a few times. The chain uses TRBV7-2 and TRBJ2-3; TRBD2 might be the D (5 bases). Trimming shortened V by 3 bases and J by 4 bases, and 14 bases separated the two germline ends. The CDR3 is made up of 15 amino acids. The germline CDR1 and CDR2 sequences are SGHTA and FQGNSA. CDR3 DNA: TGTGCCAGCAGCTTGTCCCGGGATTCATCAGATACGCAGTATTTT. It codes for CASSLSRDSSDTQYF.

This chain uses TRBV28 with TRBJ2-3; perhaps TRBD2 as D (6 bases). Trimming cost V 4 bases and J 0 bases, with 8 bases left between them. Germline CDR1 and CDR2: MDHEN and SYDVKM. The CDR3 is 14 residues long. DNA for the CDR3: TGTGCCAGCAGTTATGGGACTAGCACAGATACGCAGTATTTT. Protein sequence: CASSYGTSTDTQYF.

The genes are TRBV6-5 and TRBJ1-2; D perhaps matches TRBD1 (5 bases). V gave up 6 bases and J gave up 1 base, with 12 bases separating them. Germline-derived CDR1 and CDR2 are MNHEY and SVGAGI. The CDR3 contains 14 residues. The CDR3 spells CASRLTRDNYGYTF. The CDR3 nucleotides read TGTGCCAGCAGGCTAACCAGGGATAACTATGGCTACACCTTC.

The chain recombines TRBV4-1 with TRBJ2-3, with TRBD1 identical over 9 bases. Looked up from germline, CDR1 is MGHRA and CDR2 is YSYEKL. Germline trimming cut 1 base from V and 3 bases from J; bases unmatched to any gene: 8. The CDR3 sequence is 17 residues long. In nucleotides, the CDR3 is TGCGCCAGCAGCCAAGCGTACTGGGACAGGGTTACAGATACGCAGTATTTT. Its protein product is CASSQAYWDRVTDTQYF.

This clone has a handful of counts. This rearrangement joins TRBV19 to TRBJ2-1, with TRBD2 matching 7 bases. Germline assignment: CDR1 LNHDA and CDR2 SQIVND (reference sequence). The CDR3 contains 16 residues. V dropped 3 bases and J dropped 7; count of bases not matched to a gene: 12. The CDR3 DNA reads TGTGCCAGTAGTATTCTGTCGACTAGCTCTAGGAATGAGCAGTTCTTC. This sequence encodes CASSILSTSSRNEQFF.